This T cell receptor (beta chain) is from a study of cytomegalovirus exposure and HLA in healthy donors. The CDR3 consists of 11 residues. V lost 1 base and J lost 10, with 7 bases in between. Germline-derived CDR1 and CDR2 are SEHNR and FQNEAQ (reference sequence). With 60 Vbeta and 13 Jbeta primers, the PCR was carried out. Original data processing: Later, 65 million to 85 million unique TCR beta chains were counted in an analysis, and roughly 10 million of them were shared. TCRdb keeps only in-frame clones here, not all; method: immunoSEQ multiplex PCR. The V and J calls and the clone size are those of that table, but D and trimming were determined from the DNA. The repertoire holds approximately 100,000 clones, with 74% as singletons.

The sample was PBMCs. This sequence joins TRBV7-9 and TRBJ1-1; D gene unclear. This TCR came from a man in his fifties in good health and CMV-seropositive. CDR3 nucleotides: TGTGCCAGCAGCTTAGAAACGGGAGCTTTCTTT. Amino acid sequence: CASSLETGAFF. Looking up the rest from reference TRBV7-9 and TRBJ1-1 gives the full variable domain: DTGVSQNPRHKITKRGQNVTFRCDPISEHNRLYWYRQTLGQGPEFLTYFQNEAQLEKSRLLSDRFSAERPKGSFSTLEIQRTEQGDSAMYLCASSLETGAFFGQGTRLTVV.